This T cell receptor beta chain originates from a study of blood T cell repertoires in COVID-19. This table comes from immunoSEQ multiplex PCR, and its TCRdb copy is limited to in-frame clones, with some not included. The repertoire holds just under 150,000 clones, with around 87% as singletons. The CDR3 has 15 amino acids. Trimming took off 4 bases at V and 2 bases at J, with 11 bases between the two ends. CDR1 SGHDN and CDR2 FVKESK come from the germline V gene. The sequenced material came from peripheral blood. The clonotype comes from a man in his fifties or sixties who had recovered from COVID-19. The V and J genes are TRBV14 and TRBJ2-2; the D gene is possibly TRBD1 (7 bases). Here the CDR3 reads CASSRRDRNTGELFF. Here the CDR3 DNA reads TGTGCCAGCAGCCGGAGGGACAGAAACACCGGGGAGCTGTTTTTT.